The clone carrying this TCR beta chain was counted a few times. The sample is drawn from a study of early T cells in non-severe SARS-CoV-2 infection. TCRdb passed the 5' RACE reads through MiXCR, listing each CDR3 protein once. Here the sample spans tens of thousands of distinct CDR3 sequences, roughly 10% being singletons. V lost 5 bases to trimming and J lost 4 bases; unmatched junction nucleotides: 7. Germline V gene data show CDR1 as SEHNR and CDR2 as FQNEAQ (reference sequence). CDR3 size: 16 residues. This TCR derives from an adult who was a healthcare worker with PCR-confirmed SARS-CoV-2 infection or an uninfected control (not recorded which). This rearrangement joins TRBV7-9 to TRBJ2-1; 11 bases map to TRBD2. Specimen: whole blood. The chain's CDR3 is CASSPIAGGPYNEQFF. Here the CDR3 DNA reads TGTGCCAGCAGCCCTATAGCGGGAGGGCCTTACAATGAGCAGTTCTTC.